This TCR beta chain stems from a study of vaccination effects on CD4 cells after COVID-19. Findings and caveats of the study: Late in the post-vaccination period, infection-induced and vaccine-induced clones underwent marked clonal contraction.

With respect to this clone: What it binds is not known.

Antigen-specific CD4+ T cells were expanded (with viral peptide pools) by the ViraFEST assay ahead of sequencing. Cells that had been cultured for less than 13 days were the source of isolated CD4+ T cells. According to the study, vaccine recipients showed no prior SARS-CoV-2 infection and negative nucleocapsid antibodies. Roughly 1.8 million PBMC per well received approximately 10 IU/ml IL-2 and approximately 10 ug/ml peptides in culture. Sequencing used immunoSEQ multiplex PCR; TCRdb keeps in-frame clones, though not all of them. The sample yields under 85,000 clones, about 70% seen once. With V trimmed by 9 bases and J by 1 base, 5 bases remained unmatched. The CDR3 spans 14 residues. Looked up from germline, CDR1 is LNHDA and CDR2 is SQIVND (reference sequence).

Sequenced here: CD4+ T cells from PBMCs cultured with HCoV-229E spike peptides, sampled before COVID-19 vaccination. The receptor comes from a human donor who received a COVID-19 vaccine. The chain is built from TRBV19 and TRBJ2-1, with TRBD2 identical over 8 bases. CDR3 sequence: CARKRLASYNEQFF. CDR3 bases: TGTGCCAGAAAAAGACTAGCGTCCTACAATGAGCAGTTCTTC.